This T cell receptor beta chain was obtained from a study of OX40 agonist ivuxolimab in advanced cancers. Study summary: Of the participants, under 50% had some prior anti-PD-1, anti-PD-L1 or anti-CTLA-4 therapy, which was allowed. General study results and limits: Partly responding patients at 0.1-3.0 mg/kg showed some of the smallest clonal expansion.

Germline V CDR1 and CDR2: SNHLY, FYNNEI. This CDR3 is 14 amino acids long. Trimming cost V 6 bases and J 5 bases; bases outside gene matches: 9. Autoimmune disease history or systemic immunosuppression barred patients. This clone appeared once. Its antigen is as yet unknown. Using immunoSEQ multiplex PCR, the repertoire was profiled, and TCRdb retains in-frame clones only, with some absent. The table includes roughly 60,000 clones, 75% to 90% detected once. The TCR originated in an adult with an advanced solid tumor such as melanoma, head and neck, liver or kidney cancer. The sequencing here drew on CD4+ or CD8+ T cells sorted from blood, taken in a trial of the OX40 agonist ivuxolimab. The chain combines TRBV2 with TRBJ2-7; TRBD1 matches at 8 bases. Here the CDR3 DNA reads TGTGCCAGCAGCCCCGGGACAGGATCTAACGAGCAGTACTTC. Translation: CASSPGTGSNEQYF.